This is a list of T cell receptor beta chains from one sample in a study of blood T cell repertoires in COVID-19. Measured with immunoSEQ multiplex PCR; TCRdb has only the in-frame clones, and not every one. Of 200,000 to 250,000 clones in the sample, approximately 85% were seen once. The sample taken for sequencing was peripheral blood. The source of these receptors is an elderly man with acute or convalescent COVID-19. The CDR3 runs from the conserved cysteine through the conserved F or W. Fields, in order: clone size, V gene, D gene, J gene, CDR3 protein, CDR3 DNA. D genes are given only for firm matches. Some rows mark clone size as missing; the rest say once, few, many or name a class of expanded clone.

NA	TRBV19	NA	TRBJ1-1	CASSISSGEAFF	TGTGCCAGTAGTATAAGCAGCGGTGAAGCTTTCTTT
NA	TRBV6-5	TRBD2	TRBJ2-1	CASRTGGIMGNEQFF	TGTGCCAGCAGGACGGGGGGGATTATGGGCAATGAGCAGTTCTTC
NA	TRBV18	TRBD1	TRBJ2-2	CASSPGQGGTGELFF	TGTGCCAGCTCACCCGGACAGGGTGGCACCGGGGAGCTGTTTTTT
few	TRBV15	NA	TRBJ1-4	CATSREGLGEEKLFF	TGTGCCACCAGCAGGGAGGGTCTGGGCGAAGAAAAACTGTTTTTT
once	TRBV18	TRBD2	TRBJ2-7	CASSPPAAGLSYEQYF	TGTGCCAGCTCACCTCCTGCAGCGGGATTATCCTACGAGCAGTACTTC
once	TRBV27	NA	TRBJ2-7	CASSPRVGDYEQYF	TGTGCCAGCAGTCCCAGGGTAGGGGACTACGAGCAGTACTTC
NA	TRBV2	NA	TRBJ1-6	CASSEALGSYNSPLHF	TGTGCCAGCAGTGAAGCGCTTGGCTCTTATAATTCACCCCTCCACTTT
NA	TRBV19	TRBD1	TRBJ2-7	CASSSGGDRAYEQYF	TGTGCCAGTAGTAGCGGCGGGGACAGGGCGTACGAGCAGTACTTC
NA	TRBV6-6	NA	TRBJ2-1	CASSRVDEQFF	TGTGCCAGCAGCAGGGTCGATGAGCAGTTCTTC
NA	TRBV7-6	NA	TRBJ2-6	CASGRTGANVLTF	TGTGCCAGCGGTCGAACAGGGGCCAACGTCCTGACTTTC
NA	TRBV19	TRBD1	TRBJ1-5	CASSFGTASLIQPQHF	TGTGCCAGTAGCTTCGGGACAGCTAGTTTGATTCAGCCCCAGCATTTT
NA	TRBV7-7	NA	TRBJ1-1	CASSLRRGTEAFF	TGTGCTAGCAGCTTACGAAGGGGCACTGAAGCTTTCTTT
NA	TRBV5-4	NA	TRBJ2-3	CASSPQSSTDTQYF	TGTGCCAGCAGCCCCCAGTCTAGCACAGATACGCAGTATTTT
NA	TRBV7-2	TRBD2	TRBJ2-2	CASSLREGGTGELFF	TGTGCCAGCAGCTTACGGGAGGGCGGCACCGGGGAGCTGTTTTTT
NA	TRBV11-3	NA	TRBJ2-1	CASSLTRGPRVFNEQFF	TGTGCCAGCAGCTTGACCAGGGGCCCCAGGGTTTTCAATGAGCAGTTCTTC
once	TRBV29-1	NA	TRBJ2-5	CSVAQGGLQETQYF	TGCAGCGTTGCCCAGGGTGGGCTGCAGGAGACCCAGTACTTC
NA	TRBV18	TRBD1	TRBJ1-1	CASSPTKTGPEAFF	TGTGCCAGCTCACCAACTAAGACAGGGCCTGAAGCTTTCTTT
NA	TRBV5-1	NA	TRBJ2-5	CASKPAGLEETQYF	TGCGCCAGCAAGCCGGCAGGGCTCGAAGAGACCCAGTACTTC
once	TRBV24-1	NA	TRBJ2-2	CATRGELRDTGELFF	TGTGCCACCAGAGGAGAGCTGAGAGACACCGGGGAGCTGTTTTTT
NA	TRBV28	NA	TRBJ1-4	CASGGGLVGTNEKLFF	TGTGCCAGCGGCGGGGGATTGGTGGGGACTAATGAAAAACTGTTTTTT
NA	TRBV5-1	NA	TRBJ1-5	CASSLAPGSNQPQHF	TGCGCCAGCAGCTTGGCCCCGGGGAGCAATCAGCCCCAGCATTTT
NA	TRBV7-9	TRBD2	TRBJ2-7	CASSLSGGGSYEQYF	TGTGCCAGCAGCTTATCGGGGGGAGGCTCCTACGAGCAGTACTTC
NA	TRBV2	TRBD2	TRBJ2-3	CASSPAGVGTDTQYF	TGTGCCAGCAGTCCTGCGGGGGTGGGCACAGATACGCAGTATTTT
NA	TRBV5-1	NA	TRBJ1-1	CASSLHFGEGTEAFF	TGCGCCAGCAGCCTTCACTTTGGGGAGGGCACTGAAGCTTTCTTT
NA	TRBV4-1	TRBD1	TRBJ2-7	CASSQEAAGTASSYEQYF	TGCGCCAGCAGCCAAGAAGCGGCCGGGACAGCCTCCTCCTACGAGCAGTACTTC
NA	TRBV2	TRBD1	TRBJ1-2	CASSTGVDGYTF	TGTGCCAGCAGTACAGGGGTGGATGGCTACACCTTC
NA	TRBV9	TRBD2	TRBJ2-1	CASSAGLALNEQFF	TGTGCCAGCAGCGCCGGACTAGCCCTCAATGAGCAGTTCTTC
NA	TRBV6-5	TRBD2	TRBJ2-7	CASSYSGWGGGYEQYF	TGTGCCAGCAGTTACTCGGGTTGGGGGGGAGGCTACGAGCAGTACTTC
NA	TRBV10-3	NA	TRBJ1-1	CAGGRGGGTEAFF	TGTGCCGGGGGGAGGGGCGGCGGCACTGAAGCTTTCTTT
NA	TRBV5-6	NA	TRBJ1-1	CASSLDAGRAEAFF	TGTGCCAGCAGCTTGGACGCGGGAAGGGCTGAAGCTTTCTTT
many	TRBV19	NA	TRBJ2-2	CASSIRGQGRTGELFF	TGTGCCAGTAGTATTAGAGGCCAGGGTAGGACCGGGGAGCTGTTTTTT
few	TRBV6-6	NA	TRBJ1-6	CASSTQRAAPLHF	TGTGCCAGCAGCACGCAGAGGGCGGCACCCCTCCACTTT
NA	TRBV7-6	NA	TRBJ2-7	CASSSPGQSSYEQYF	TGTGCCAGCAGCTCTCCGGGACAAAGCTCCTACGAGCAGTACTTC
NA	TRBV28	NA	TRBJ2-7	CASSLSGRSYEQYF	TGTGCCAGCAGTTTAAGCGGGCGCTCCTACGAGCAGTACTTC
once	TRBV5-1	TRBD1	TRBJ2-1	CASSLTGVSYNEQFF	TGCGCCAGCAGCCTTACAGGGGTCTCCTACAATGAGCAGTTCTTC
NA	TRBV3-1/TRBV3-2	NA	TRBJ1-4	CASSQGGVINEKLFF	TGTGCCAGCAGCCAGGGCGGGGTGATTAATGAAAAACTGTTTTTT
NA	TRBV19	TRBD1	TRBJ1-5	CASSMPFAGTGASSNQPQHF	TGTGCCAGTAGTATGCCTTTCGCCGGGACAGGGGCTAGTAGCAATCAGCCCCAGCATTTT
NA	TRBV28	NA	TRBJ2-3	CASRELATDTQYF	TGTGCCAGCAGGGAGTTAGCAACAGATACGCAGTATTTT
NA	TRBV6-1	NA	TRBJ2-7	CASSDQQGYEQYF	TGTGCCAGCAGTGACCAACAGGGCTACGAGCAGTACTTC
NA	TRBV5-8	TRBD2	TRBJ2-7	CASSSRGLAGSSYEQYF	TGTGCCAGCAGCTCAAGGGGACTAGCGGGTAGCTCCTACGAGCAGTACTTC
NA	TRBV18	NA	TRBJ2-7	CASSPARDEQYF	TGTGCCAGCTCACCTGCCAGGGACGAGCAGTACTTC
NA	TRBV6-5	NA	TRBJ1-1	CASSPTPNTEAFF	TGTGCCAGCAGTCCGACACCGAACACTGAAGCTTTCTTT
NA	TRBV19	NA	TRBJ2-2	CASSDPGAPNTGELFF	TGTGCCAGTAGCGATCCAGGGGCCCCGAACACCGGGGAGCTGTTTTTT